This passage covers 19 T cell receptor beta chains from one sample sequenced in a study of shared clonotypes between healthy human individuals. Naive CD8 cells lacked CD45RO and underwent positive selection for CCR7, leaving out terminally differentiated effector memory CD45RA+ cells. TCRdb's copy holds only in-frame clones and misses some; the assay was immunoSEQ multiplex PCR. The data hold about 700,000 clones, with roughly 94% observed a single time. Material: naive CD8+ T cells sorted from blood. All receptors come from a man aged 30-40 years in good health.

The V gene is TRBV10-2, the J gene TRBJ2-7; D ambiguous. CDR3 size: 12 residues. CDR1 is WSHSY and CDR2 is SAAADI in the germline V gene. V lost 0 bases and J 4 bases, leaving 4 bases between the germline ends. CDR3 loop: CASSESGYEQYF. The DNA for the CDR3 is TGCGCCAGCAGTGAGTCGGGGTACGAGCAGTACTTC.

The table lists this clone with a count of one. J is TRBJ2-7 and V is TRBV27, with 8 bases lining up with TRBD1. The J segment lost 3 bases and the V segment lost 7 bases, leaving 11 bases of the junction unmatched. The CDR3 runs 15 residues. CDR1 and CDR2 from the germline V gene are MNHEY and SMNVEV (reference sequence). The DNA for the CDR3 is TGTGCCAGCACTCTTAACGCACAGGGGGACTACGAGCAGTACTTC. Its translation is CASTLNAQGDYEQYF.

The V gene is TRBV15, the J gene TRBJ2-7, with TRBD1 as a possible D gene (5 bases). V was shortened by 0 bases and J by 6 bases, with 12 bases between the two germline ends. Looked up from germline, CDR1 is LNHNV and CDR2 is YYDKDF (reference sequence). The CDR3 contains 14 residues. The CDR3 DNA reads as TGTGCCACCAGCAGAGATGACAGTACTCTCGAGCAGTACTTC. Translation: CATSRDDSTLEQYF.

This chain joins TRBV2 and TRBJ1-1; TRBD1 agrees at 8 bases. J lost 3 bases, V lost 10 bases, and 10 bases had no gene match. Germline V CDR1 and CDR2: SNHLY, FYNNEI. CDR3 length equals 14 residues. CDR3 protein: CATPAETGDTEAFF. As DNA, the CDR3 is TGTGCCACCCCGGCCGAGACAGGGGACACTGAAGCTTTCTTT.

V is TRBV28 and J is TRBJ1-4, with D uncertain. The CDR3 totals 15 residues. Germline CDR1 is MDHEN and CDR2 is SYDVKM. V gave up 10 bases and J gave up 8 bases, with 23 bases separating them. CDR3 sequence (DNA): TGTGCCACTACACGGCCGGGGAGTCGCTTGGAAAAACTGTTTTTT. It translates to CATTRPGSRLEKLFF.

This clone came up a few times. This sequence joins TRBV7-9 and TRBJ2-7; D is possibly TRBD1 (6 bases). V shed 1 base and J shed 2 bases, with 12 bases lying between them. Looked up from germline, CDR1 is SEHNR and CDR2 is FQNEAQ (reference sequence). The CDR3 contains 15 residues. This CDR3 is CASSLVGTLAYEQYF. The CDR3 region has the DNA TGTGCCAGCAGCTTAGTGGGGACACTAGCCTACGAGCAGTACTTC.

This chain connects TRBV7-8 to TRBJ2-3; no definite D call. V shed 5 bases and J shed 4 bases, with 16 bases lying between them. Germline CDR1 is SGHVS and CDR2 is FQNEAQ. This CDR3 is built from 15 residues. The CDR3 sequence: CASSHTPSVADTQYF. The CDR3 nucleotides read TGTGCCAGCAGCCATACCCCTTCAGTTGCAGATACGCAGTATTTT.

V and J are TRBV27 and TRBJ2-4, with 15 bases aligning to TRBD2. Germline loops: CDR1 MNHEY, CDR2 SMNVEV (reference sequence). The CDR3 covers 16 residues. V shed 8 bases and J 8 bases; nucleotides not matched to a gene: 10. For the CDR3, the DNA is TGTGCCAGCCGACCGGGACTAGCGGGAGGAGGGGACATTCAGTACTTC. Translating it yields CASRPGLAGGGDIQYF.

The chain links TRBV10-2 to TRBJ2-5, with 11 bases matching TRBD2. Trimming took 4 bases from V and 4 from J; bases not matched to a gene: 8. CDR3 size: 16 residues. Germline V gives CDR1 WSHSY, CDR2 SAAADI. CDR3 coding DNA: TGCGCCAGCAGTGTGTTTAGCGGGAGGGCCGGAGAGACCCAGTACTTC. Translation: CASSVFSGRAGETQYF.

This clone has just a few counts. The CDR3 sequence: CASSEGLNEQYF. The CDR3 nucleotides read TGTGCCAGCAGTGAAGGCCTCAACGAGCAGTACTTC. The genes are TRBV2 and TRBJ2-7, with D unclear. The CDR3 is made up of 12 amino acids. Germline loops: CDR1 SNHLY, CDR2 FYNNEI. Trimming stripped 1 base from V and 5 bases from J, with 6 bases between.

The V call is TRBV30, the J call TRBJ2-7; perhaps D is TRBD1 or TRBD2 (6 bases each). Germline V lookup: CDR1 GTSNPN, CDR2 SVGIG (reference sequence). Trimming removed 0 bases at V and 6 bases at J, with 12 bases between. The CDR3 is 13 residues long. The CDR3 loop is CAWSVGGTFEQYF. CDR3 in DNA: TGTGCCTGGAGTGTAGGAGGGACATTCGAGCAGTACTTC. Variable domain in full (rest from reference TRBV30 and TRBJ2-7): SQTIHQWPATLVQPVGSPLSLECTVEGTSNPNLYWYRQAAGRGLQLLFYSVGIGQISSEVPQNLSASRPQDRQFILSSKKLLLSDSGFYLCAWSVGGTFEQYFGPGTRLTVT.

This clone was found once. The chain joins TRBV18 to TRBJ2-1; 7 nucleotides line up with TRBD2. J gave up 4 bases and V 5 bases, and 14 bases lay outside the gene matches. The CDR3 loop spans 17 amino acids. Germline CDR1 KGHSH, CDR2 LQKENI. The CDR3 DNA reads TGTGCCAGCTCAAGAACTACTAGCGCGCGCTTTTACAATGAGCAGTTCTTC. Translating gives CASSRTTSARFYNEQFF.

The chain combines TRBV7-6 with TRBJ2-2, with 7 bases aligning to TRBD2. J gave up 4 bases and V 2 bases, and 10 bases lay outside the gene matches. Germline CDR1 is SGHVS and CDR2 is FNYEAQ. CDR3 length: 17 amino acids. The CDR3 DNA reads as TGTGCCAGCAGCTTATCGTCCAGCGAGCGGGGCACCGGGGAGCTGTTTTTT. Its translation: CASSLSSSERGTGELFF.

The gene calls are TRBV7-8 and TRBJ2-1; D not certain. This CDR3 spans 16 amino acids. V lost 8 bases, J lost 0 bases, and 17 bases lay in between. From germline, CDR1 is SGHVS and CDR2 FQNEAQ. Written as DNA, the CDR3 is TGTGCCAGCTCCCCCTCATTCGCGAGCTCCTACAATGAGCAGTTCTTC. As protein: CASSPSFASSYNEQFF.

V and J are TRBV7-2 and TRBJ1-2; tentatively, D is TRBD1 (5 bases). The CDR3 has 18 amino acids. The germline CDR1 and CDR2 sequences are SGHTA and FQGNSA. Deletions cut 4 bases from V and 5 bases from J, with 26 bases between. The CDR3 here is CASSSVGEPTVEGYGYTF. The CDR3, as DNA: TGTGCCAGCAGCTCCGTTGGGGAGCCGACAGTTGAAGGATATGGCTACACCTTC.

V and J are TRBV6-6 and TRBJ2-5; possibly TRBD1 for D (7 bases). V lost 2 bases and J lost 5, with 15 bases in between. Germline assignment: CDR1 MNHNY and CDR2 SVGAGI (reference sequence). CDR3 length: 15 residues. CDR3 residues: CASSYQKQGGETQYF. CDR3 nucleotide sequence: TGTGCCAGCAGTTACCAAAAGCAGGGGGGCGAGACCCAGTACTTC.

The chain combines TRBV28 with TRBJ1-4, with D perhaps matching TRBD1 (6 bases). CDR3 size: 14 residues. Germline V gives CDR1 MDHEN, CDR2 SYDVKM. Trimming took 5 bases from V and 6 from J, leaving 13 bases between them. The CDR3 DNA follows: TGTGCCAGCAGTCAGGACAGCGACGATGAAAAACTGTTTTTT. It translates to CASSQDSDDEKLFF.

This chain connects TRBV6-5 to TRBJ2-7, with a tentative D call TRBD2 (6 bases). The germline V gene encodes CDR1 MNHEY and CDR2 SVGAGI. The CDR3 is made up of 14 amino acids. V lost 4 bases and J 0 bases, leaving 10 bases between the germline ends. The CDR3 sequence: CASSFVGGSYEQYF. Here the CDR3 DNA reads TGTGCCAGCAGTTTCGTGGGAGGCTCCTACGAGCAGTACTTC.

The rearrangement uses TRBV7-2 and TRBJ2-1; TRBD2 aligns across 9 bases. J lost 3 bases, V lost 5 bases, and 11 bases had no gene match. The CDR3 spans 17 residues. From germline, CDR1 is SGHTA and CDR2 FQGNSA. The CDR3 protein is CASSPAGGRYLYNEQFF. CDR3 coding DNA: TGTGCCAGCAGCCCGGCGGGGGGGAGGTATCTCTACAATGAGCAGTTCTTC.